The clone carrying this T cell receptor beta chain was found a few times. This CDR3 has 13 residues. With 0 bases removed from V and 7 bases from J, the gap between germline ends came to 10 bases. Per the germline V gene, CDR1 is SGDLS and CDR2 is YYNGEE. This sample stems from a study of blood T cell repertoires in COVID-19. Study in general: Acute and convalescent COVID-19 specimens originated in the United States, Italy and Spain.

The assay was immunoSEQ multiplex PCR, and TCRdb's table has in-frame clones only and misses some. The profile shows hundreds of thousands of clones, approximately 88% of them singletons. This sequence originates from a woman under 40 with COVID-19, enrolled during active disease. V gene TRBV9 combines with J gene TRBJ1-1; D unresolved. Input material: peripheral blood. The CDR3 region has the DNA TGTGCCAGCAGCGTAGGGGGAGAGGGTGAAGCTTTCTTT. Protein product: CASSVGGEGEAFF.